One and the same sample provided the 25 T cell receptor beta chains below, sequenced in a study of Siglec-9 on CD8 T cells in melanoma. Method: immunoSEQ multiplex PCR; TCRdb's copy keeps in-frame clones and lacks some. This sample has more than 30,000 clones; about 86% occur once, and the top ten carry around 1.7%. The sample was Siglec-9- CD8+ T cells sorted from blood. Receptors originate from a human donor in good health.

The chain recombines TRBV27 with TRBJ1-1; D is undetermined. Germline V gene data show CDR1 as MNHEY and CDR2 as SMNVEV (reference sequence). The CDR3 spans 14 residues. Between the trimmed V and J ends, which lost 2 bases and 1 base, there was a span of 8 bases. The CDR3 protein is CASSLRDGNTEAFF. The CDR3 DNA sequence: TGTGCCAGCAGTTTAAGGGATGGGAACACTGAAGCTTTCTTT.

The V and J genes are TRBV7-8 and TRBJ2-1; 10 bases are a match to TRBD1. Trimming at V came to 3 bases and at J to 6 bases, leaving 14 bases not matched to a gene. Germline values: CDR1 SGHVS, CDR2 FQNEAQ. The CDR3 runs to 18 residues. CDR3 sequence: CASSFPLAGQGSVNEQFF. The CDR3 bases are TGTGCCAGCAGCTTCCCCCTTGCGGGACAGGGGTCTGTCAATGAGCAGTTCTTC.

This sequence joins TRBV15 and TRBJ2-7, with 7 bases matching TRBD1. CDR3 length: 16 amino acids. Unmatched junction bases numbered 12, after V lost 4 bases and J lost 3 bases. Germline CDR1 reads LNHNV; CDR2 reads YYDKDF (reference sequence). CDR3 nucleotide sequence: TGTGCCACCAGCAAAGGGGCCGGGACAGCTCACTACGAGCAGTACTTC. It codes for CATSKGAGTAHYEQYF.

The chain has TRBV19 and TRBJ1-2; 7 bases line up with TRBD1. The CDR3 sequence is 14 residues long. CDR1 is LNHDA, CDR2 SQIVND, per germline (reference sequence). The ends lost 5 bases at V and 1 base at J; junction bases unmatched: 4. CDR3 in DNA: TGTGCCAGTAGTTCGGCAGGGGGTAACTATGGCTACACCTTC. It codes for CASSSAGGNYGYTF.

J is TRBJ2-7 and V is TRBV23-1; D is unresolved. TRBV23-1 is an open reading frame whose function is uncertain. The V gene lost 6 bases and the J gene lost 3 bases, with 15 bases spanning the gap. This CDR3 is built from 14 residues. CDR3 sequence (DNA): TGCGCCAGCAGCCCGCCCCGAACTATCTACGAGCAGTACTTC. Translation gives CASSPPRTIYEQYF.

This clone showed up just a few times. The rearrangement uses TRBV4-1 and TRBJ2-5; no definite D call. This CDR3 contains 13 residues. Germline loops: CDR1 MGHRA, CDR2 YSYEKL. V was pared by 1 base and J by 0 bases, with 3 bases between. In nucleotides, the CDR3 is TGCGCCAGCAGCCAAGCGAACCAAGAGACCCAGTACTTC. Translated, it gives CASSQANQETQYF.

CDR3 region: CASSLAGRGWITEAFF. CDR3 DNA sequence: TGTGCCAGCAGCCTAGCGGGGAGGGGATGGATAACTGAAGCTTTCTTT. The chain links TRBV13 to TRBJ1-1; a possible D gene is TRBD1 (5 bases). The CDR3 length is 16 residues. Between the trimmed V and J ends, which lost 5 bases and 5 bases, there was a span of 21 bases. The germline V gene has CDR1 PRHDT and CDR2 FYEKMQ (reference sequence).

The genes are TRBV7-9 and TRBJ2-1, with 7 bases identical to TRBD1. Germline lookup yields CDR1 SEHNR and CDR2 FQNEAQ (reference sequence). This CDR3 has 17 residues. The V segment lost 4 bases and the J segment 3 bases; nucleotides outside the gene matches: 12. CDR3 region: CASSSSSGTVDYNEQFF. The CDR3 nucleotides are TGTGCCAGCAGCTCCTCCTCCGGGACAGTAGACTACAATGAGCAGTTCTTC.

The rearrangement joins TRBV7-8 to TRBJ2-5, with 8 nucleotides matching TRBD2. V lost 5 bases, J lost 7 bases, and 15 bases stayed unmatched. The CDR3 spans 16 residues. Germline V lookup: CDR1 SGHVS, CDR2 FQNEAQ. DNA of the CDR3: TGTGCCAGCAGCCCTATTACAAGACGCCGGGAGGGGACCCAGTACTTC. This encodes CASSPITRRREGTQYF.

V is TRBV27 and J is TRBJ2-1; D might be TRBD2 (5 bases). The CDR3 totals 15 residues. Trimming took off 3 bases at V and 7 bases at J, with 16 bases between the two ends. Looked up from germline, CDR1 is MNHEY and CDR2 is SMNVEV (reference sequence). The CDR3 sequence: CASSFLGVGENEQFF. The CDR3 bases are TGTGCCAGCAGTTTCCTCGGGGTGGGTGAGAATGAGCAGTTCTTC.

The table lists this clone with a count of one. The V and J genes are TRBV7-3 and TRBJ2-1; TRBD2 matches at 7 bases. Germline trimming cut 2 bases from V and 6 bases from J; bases unmatched to any gene: 13. The length of the CDR3 is 17 residues. Germline assignment: CDR1 SGHTA and CDR2 FQGTGA. CDR3 loop: CASSLSLVGGSGNEQFF. In DNA, the CDR3 is TGTGCCAGCAGCTTATCTCTGGTGGGAGGGAGCGGCAATGAGCAGTTCTTC.

This chain uses TRBV2 with TRBJ2-7; weak D call: TRBD1 (6 bases). The germline V gene encodes CDR1 SNHLY and CDR2 FYNNEI. V was trimmed by 4 bases and J by 4 bases, leaving 11 bases between them. This CDR3 comprises 13 residues. The CDR3 sequence is CASSGGGWYEQYF. In DNA form, the CDR3 reads TGTGCCAGCAGTGGAGGGGGTTGGTACGAGCAGTACTTC.

About this clone: One junction end disagrees with the germline gene, perhaps due to a read error. This CDR3 is also generated by other DNA sequences in the sample. V is TRBV27 and J is TRBJ2-7; 8 bases line up with TRBD1. This CDR3 is built from 14 residues. CDR1 and CDR2 (germline): MNHEY, SMNVEV (reference sequence). CDR3 sequence reads: CASSSDRGPYEQYF. Here the CDR3 DNA reads TGTGCCAGTAGTTCAGACAGGGGCCCGTACGAGCAGTACTTC.

V gene TRBV7-9 combines with J gene TRBJ1-1; D is uncertain. Per the germline V gene, CDR1 is SEHNR and CDR2 is FQNEAQ (reference sequence). The CDR3 consists of 14 residues. The ends were cut back, 3 bases at V and 3 bases at J, with 11 bases in the middle. CDR3 sequence reads: CASSLSPTDTEAFF. The CDR3, as DNA: TGTGCCAGCAGCTTGTCCCCTACTGACACTGAAGCTTTCTTT.

The sample holds one count of this clone. This chain joins TRBV19 and TRBJ1-5; tentative D call: TRBD1 (5 bases). With 7 bases removed from V and 0 bases from J, the gap between germline ends came to 13 bases. The CDR3 consists of 15 residues. The germline V gene has CDR1 LNHDA and CDR2 SQIVND (reference sequence). CDR3 sequence reads: CASTPGPYSNQPQHF. The CDR3 region has the DNA TGTGCCAGTACCCCGGGACCTTATAGCAATCAGCCCCAGCATTTT.

The V call is TRBV15, the J call TRBJ1-1, with no clear D. Trimming took off 1 base at V and 3 bases at J, with 9 bases between the two ends. The germline CDR1 and CDR2 sequences are LNHNV and YYDKDF (reference sequence). This CDR3 has 14 amino acids. The CDR3 here is CATSRADQDTEAFF. CDR3 DNA: TGTGCCACCAGCAGAGCTGATCAGGACACTGAAGCTTTCTTT.

This rearrangement joins TRBV28 to TRBJ2-7; 8 bases are shared with TRBD1. Unmatched junction bases numbered 8, after V lost 4 bases and J lost 12 bases. The CDR3 runs 12 residues. Germline CDR1 is MDHEN and CDR2 is SYDVKM. This CDR3 is CASSSPTGALYF. The CDR3 DNA reads TGTGCCAGCAGTTCTCCGACAGGGGCTTTGTACTTC.

The genes are TRBV4-1 and TRBJ1-2; maybe TRBD1 (5 bases). V was shortened by 1 base and J by 3 bases, with 6 bases between the two germline ends. The germline gives CDR1 MGHRA, CDR2 YSYEKL. CDR3 length: 13 residues. CDR3 in amino acids: CASSQVRDYGYTF. CDR3 coding DNA: TGCGCCAGCAGCCAAGTCAGGGACTATGGCTACACCTTC.

The chain recombines TRBV27 with TRBJ1-5; D uncertain. V was cut by 0 bases and J by 0 bases, with 6 bases left in between. The CDR3 is 15 residues long. The germline V gene encodes CDR1 MNHEY and CDR2 SMNVEV (reference sequence). CDR3 region: CASSLSNPSNQPQHF. CDR3 sequence (DNA): TGTGCCAGCAGTTTATCGAACCCTAGCAATCAGCCCCAGCATTTT.

The chain joins TRBV28 to TRBJ1-5, with 7 nucleotides matching TRBD1. Germline V gives CDR1 MDHEN, CDR2 SYDVKM. This CDR3 spans 11 amino acids. Losses at the gene ends were 7 bases for V and 11 bases for J; bases not matched to a gene: 5. This CDR3 is CASTITGAQHF. The CDR3 DNA reads TGTGCCAGCACCATTACAGGGGCCCAGCATTTT.

The chain joins TRBV7-8 to TRBJ1-1; 7 nucleotides match TRBD1. Germline V gene data show CDR1 as SGHVS and CDR2 as FQNEAQ. This CDR3 is built from 16 residues. Unmatched junction bases numbered 10, after V lost 3 bases and J lost 3 bases. The CDR3 sequence is CASSLRDRVTDTEAFF. Here the CDR3 DNA reads TGTGCCAGCAGCTTGCGTGACAGGGTGACGGACACTGAAGCTTTCTTT.

The chain recombines TRBV27 with TRBJ2-1, with 7 bases fitting TRBD1. The CDR3 runs 15 residues. CDR1 and CDR2 (germline): MNHEY, SMNVEV (reference sequence). Trimming at V came to 0 bases and at J to 3 bases, leaving 2 bases not matched to a gene. This CDR3 reads CASSLSGTDYNEQFF. The CDR3 coding sequence is TGTGCCAGCAGTTTATCAGGGACAGACTACAATGAGCAGTTCTTC.

The V and J genes are TRBV27 and TRBJ2-1; 11 bases match TRBD2. CDR1 MNHEY and CDR2 SMNVEV come from the germline V gene (reference sequence). The CDR3 spans 17 residues. The V gene end was trimmed by 6 bases and the J gene end by 0 bases; junction bases not matched to a gene: 7. The CDR3 DNA is TGTGCCAGCAGCCTTAACCTAGCGGGAGGCTCCTACAATGAGCAGTTCTTC. It encodes CASSLNLAGGSYNEQFF.

V and J are TRBV7-8 and TRBJ2-1, with 12 bases lining up with TRBD2. The CDR3 has 17 residues. The trim removed 5 bases at V and 0 bases at J, leaving 5 bases unmatched. CDR1 and CDR2 (germline): SGHVS, FQNEAQ. CDR3 sequence (DNA): TGTGCCAGCAGCCCGGGACTAGCGGGTAGCTCCTACAATGAGCAGTTCTTC. Translation gives CASSPGLAGSSYNEQFF.

This clone was counted a single time. This chain uses TRBV11-3 with TRBJ2-3; 13 bases match TRBD2. The V gene's germline CDR1 is SGHNT and CDR2 YENEEA. The CDR3 sequence is 17 residues long. J was trimmed by 0 bases and V by 5 bases; bases with no gene match: 5. CDR3 region: CASSPRLAGGSTDTQYF. The CDR3 nucleotides are TGTGCCAGCAGCCCCCGACTAGCGGGGGGCAGCACAGATACGCAGTATTTT. Supplemented by reference TRBV11-3 and TRBJ2-3, the full variable domain reads EAGVVQSPRYKIIEKKQPVAFWCNPISGHNTLYWYLQNLGQGPELLIRYENEEAVDDSQLPKDRFSAERLKGVDSTLKIQPAELGDSAVYLCASSPRLAGGSTDTQYFGPGTRLTVL.